This TCR beta chain was captured in a study of CD8 T cells in Susac syndrome. The CDR3 has 14 amino acids. Trimming pared 6 bases from V and 8 bases from J, leaving 19 bases between. From germline, CDR1 is SGHTA and CDR2 FQGNSA. When the RNA was reverse transcribed, random hexamers were used with an input of 0.5 to 1 ug. Amplification of TCR beta CDR3 used immunoSEQ multiplex PCR across 54 Vbeta and 13 Jbeta. TCRdb independently ran MiXCR on the immunoSEQ multiplex PCR reads; one entry per CDR3 protein. The table records roughly 190,000 distinct CDR3 sequences, over 85% of them present only once. The TCR sequence derives from a human donor in good health. The sequenced material came from CD4+ T cells from PBMCs. The chain combines TRBV7-2 with TRBJ1-2; no definite D call. The CDR3 nucleotides read TGTGCCAGCAGTCATGCGGAGGGCAGATACGGCTACACCTTC. Protein sequence: CASSHAEGRYGYTF.